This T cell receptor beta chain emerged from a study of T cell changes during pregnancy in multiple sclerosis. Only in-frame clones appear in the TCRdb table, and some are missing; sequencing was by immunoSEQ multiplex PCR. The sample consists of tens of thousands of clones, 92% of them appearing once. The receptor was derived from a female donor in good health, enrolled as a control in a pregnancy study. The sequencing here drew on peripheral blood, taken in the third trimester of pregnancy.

The CDR3 region has the DNA TGTGCCAGCAGTTTGGATTTGGGCGGACTAGCGGGGGGGATATCCTACGAGCAGTACTTC. This gives the protein CASSLDLGGLAGGISYEQYF. The V gene is TRBV28, the J gene TRBJ2-7, with 15 bases identical to TRBD2. V gave up 3 bases and J gave up 1 base; unmatched junction bases: 13. Germline V gives CDR1 MDHEN, CDR2 SYDVKM. The CDR3 is 20 residues long.